This TCR beta chain was identified in a study of shared clonotypes between healthy human individuals. Findings and limits, study-wide: Some clonotypes were shared by all four sorted-subset donors, while others were not shared. The non-shared ones had lower generation probabilities than the shared ones. Incomplete sequencing of sorted subsets was indicated by rarefaction despite large depth. Researchers sampled blood only, noting tissue repertoires likely differ.

The germline V gene encodes CDR1 SGHTA and CDR2 FQGTGA. V lost 5 bases, J lost 7 bases, and 11 bases lay in between. The CDR3 contains 13 residues. Assay: immunoSEQ multiplex PCR; the TCRdb copy retains only in-frame clones and omits some. The table records 600,000 to 750,000 clones, over 60% of them present only once. To note about this clone: Its antigen is unknown.

Donors comprised healthy HIV-negative adults lacking recent acute infections or vaccinations. The V call is TRBV7-3, the J call TRBJ2-2; D gene unclear. Sequencing used memory CD4+ T cells sorted from blood. The subset was: CD45RA-negative fraction. The source is a woman in her twenties or thirties in good health. CDR3 region: CASSPTRVGELFF. The CDR3, as DNA: TGTGCCAGCAGCCCAACCCGGGTCGGGGAGCTGTTTTTT. The entire variable domain, with the rest obtained from reference TRBV7-3 and TRBJ2-2, is as follows: GAGVSQTPSNKVTEKGKYVELRCDPISGHTALYWYRQSLGQGPEFLIYFQGTGAADDSGLPNDRFFAVRPEGSVSTLKIQRTERGDSAVYLCASSPTRVGELFFGEGSRLTVL.